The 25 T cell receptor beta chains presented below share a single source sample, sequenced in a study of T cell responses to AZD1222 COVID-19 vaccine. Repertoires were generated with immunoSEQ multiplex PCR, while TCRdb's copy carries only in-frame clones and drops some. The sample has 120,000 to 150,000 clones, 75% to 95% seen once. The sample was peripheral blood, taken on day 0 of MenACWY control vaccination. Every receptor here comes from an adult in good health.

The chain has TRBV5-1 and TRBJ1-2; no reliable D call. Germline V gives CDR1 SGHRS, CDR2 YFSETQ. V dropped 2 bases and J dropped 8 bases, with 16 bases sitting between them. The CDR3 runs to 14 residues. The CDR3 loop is CASSFEGVGRGYTF. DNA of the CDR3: TGCGCCAGCAGCTTCGAGGGTGTTGGGAGAGGCTACACCTTC.

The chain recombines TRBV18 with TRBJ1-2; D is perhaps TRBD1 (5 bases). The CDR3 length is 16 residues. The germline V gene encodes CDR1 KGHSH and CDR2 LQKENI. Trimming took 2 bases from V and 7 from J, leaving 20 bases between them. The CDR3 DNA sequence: TGTGCCAGCTCACCAGAGGAGGGAAATTATCAGGGTGGCTACACCTTC. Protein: CASSPEEGNYQGGYTF.

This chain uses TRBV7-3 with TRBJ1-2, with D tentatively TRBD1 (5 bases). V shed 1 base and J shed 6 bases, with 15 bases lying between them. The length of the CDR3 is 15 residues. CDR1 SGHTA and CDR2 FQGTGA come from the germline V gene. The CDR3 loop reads CASSLRAGSEDGYTF. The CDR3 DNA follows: TGTGCCAGCAGCTTAAGGGCAGGGAGTGAGGATGGCTACACCTTC. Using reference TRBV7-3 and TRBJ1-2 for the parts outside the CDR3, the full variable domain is GAGVSQTPSNKVTEKGKYVELRCDPISGHTALYWYRQSLGQGPEFLIYFQGTGAADDSGLPNDRFFAVRPEGSVSTLKIQRTERGDSAVYLCASSLRAGSEDGYTFGSGTRLTVV.

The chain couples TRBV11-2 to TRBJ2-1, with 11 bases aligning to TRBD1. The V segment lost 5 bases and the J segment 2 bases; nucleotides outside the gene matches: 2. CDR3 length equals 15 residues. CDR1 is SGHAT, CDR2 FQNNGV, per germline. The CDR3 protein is CASSPGQGAYNEQFF. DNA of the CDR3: TGTGCCAGCAGCCCGGGACAGGGGGCCTACAATGAGCAGTTCTTC.

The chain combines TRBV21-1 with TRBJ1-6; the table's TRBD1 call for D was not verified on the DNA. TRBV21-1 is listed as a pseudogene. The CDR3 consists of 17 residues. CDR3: CASSKLRFVGTNSPLHF. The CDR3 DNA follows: TGTGCCAGCAGCAAATTGCGGTTCGTGGGGACAAATTCACCCCTCCACTTT.

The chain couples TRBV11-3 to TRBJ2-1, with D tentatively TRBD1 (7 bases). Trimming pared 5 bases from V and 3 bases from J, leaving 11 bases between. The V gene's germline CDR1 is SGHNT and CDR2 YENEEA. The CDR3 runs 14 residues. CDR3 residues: CASSPQGGYNEQFF. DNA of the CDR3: TGTGCCAGCAGCCCGCAGGGGGGCTACAATGAGCAGTTCTTC. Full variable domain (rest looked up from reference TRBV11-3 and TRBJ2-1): EAGVVQSPRYKIIEKKQPVAFWCNPISGHNTLYWYLQNLGQGPELLIRYENEEAVDDSQLPKDRFSAERLKGVDSTLKIQPAELGDSAVYLCASSPQGGYNEQFFGPGTRLTVL.

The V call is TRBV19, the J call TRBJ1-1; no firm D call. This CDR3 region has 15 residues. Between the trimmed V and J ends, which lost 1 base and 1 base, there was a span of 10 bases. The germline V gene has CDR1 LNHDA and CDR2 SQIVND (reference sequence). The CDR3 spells CASSIGWVQNTEAFF. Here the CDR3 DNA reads TGTGCCAGTAGTATAGGGTGGGTACAGAACACTGAAGCTTTCTTT.

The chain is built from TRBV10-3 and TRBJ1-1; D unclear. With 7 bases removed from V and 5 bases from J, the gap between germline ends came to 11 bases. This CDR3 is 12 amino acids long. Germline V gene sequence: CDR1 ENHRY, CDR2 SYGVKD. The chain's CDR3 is CAIKGSGTEAFF. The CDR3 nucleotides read TGTGCCATCAAAGGCTCGGGAACTGAAGCTTTCTTT.

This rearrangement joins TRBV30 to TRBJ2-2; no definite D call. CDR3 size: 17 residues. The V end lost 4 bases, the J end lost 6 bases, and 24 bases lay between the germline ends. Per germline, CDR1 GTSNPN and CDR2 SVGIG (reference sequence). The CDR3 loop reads CAWTTGLGAPLAGELFF. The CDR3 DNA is TGTGCCTGGACAACGGGTCTAGGAGCCCCTCTCGCCGGGGAGCTGTTTTTT.

The CDR3 DNA follows: TGTGCCAGCCTAGCCCAGGGGGCTGTCGATGAGCAGTTCTTC. Amino acid sequence: CASLAQGAVDEQFF. The chain combines TRBV7-9 with TRBJ2-1; 8 nucleotides line up with TRBD1. The CDR3 sequence is 14 residues long. The V segment lost 8 bases and the J segment 8 bases; nucleotides outside the gene matches: 11. Germline values: CDR1 SEHNR, CDR2 FQNEAQ (reference sequence).

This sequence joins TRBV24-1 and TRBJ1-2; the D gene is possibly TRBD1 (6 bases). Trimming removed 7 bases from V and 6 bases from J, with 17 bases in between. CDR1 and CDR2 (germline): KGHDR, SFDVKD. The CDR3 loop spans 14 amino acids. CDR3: CATSDEQGWNGYTF. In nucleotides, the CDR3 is TGTGCCACCAGCGATGAACAGGGTTGGAATGGCTACACCTTC.

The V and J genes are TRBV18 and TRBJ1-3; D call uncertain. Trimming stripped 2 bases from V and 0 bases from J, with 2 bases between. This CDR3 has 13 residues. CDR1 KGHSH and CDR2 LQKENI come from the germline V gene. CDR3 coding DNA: TGTGCCAGCTCACCAGTCTCTGGAAACACCATATATTTT. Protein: CASSPVSGNTIYF.

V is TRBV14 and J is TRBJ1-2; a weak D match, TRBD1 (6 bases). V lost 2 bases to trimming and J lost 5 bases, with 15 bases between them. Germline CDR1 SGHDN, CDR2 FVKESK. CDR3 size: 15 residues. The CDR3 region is CASSQRTGPRYGYTF. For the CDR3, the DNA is TGTGCCAGCAGCCAACGAACAGGGCCCCGGTATGGCTACACCTTC.

CDR3 residues: CASSLASKGATTEAFF. Here the CDR3 DNA reads TGTGCCAGCAGCTTGGCATCAAAGGGGGCGACGACTGAAGCTTTCTTT. The genes are TRBV5-8 and TRBJ1-1; TRBD1 matches at 7 bases. Germline V gene data show CDR1 as SGHTS and CDR2 as YDEGEE. V shed 0 bases and J 5 bases; nucleotides not matched to a gene: 10. The CDR3 has 16 residues.

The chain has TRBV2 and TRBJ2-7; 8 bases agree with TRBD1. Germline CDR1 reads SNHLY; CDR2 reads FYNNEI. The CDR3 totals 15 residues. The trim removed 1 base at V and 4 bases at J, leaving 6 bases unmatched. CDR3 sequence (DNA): TGTGCCAGCAGTGAAGTAAGACAGGGGAATTACGAGCAGTACTTC. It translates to CASSEVRQGNYEQYF.

Here the CDR3 reads CASSLRPPNAFF. For the CDR3, the DNA is TGTGCCAGCAGTTTACGCCCCCCAAACGCTTTCTTT. V gene TRBV28 combines with J gene TRBJ1-1, with D unresolved. Germline loops: CDR1 MDHEN, CDR2 SYDVKM. V was shortened by 2 bases and J by 11 bases, with 12 bases between the two germline ends. The CDR3 loop spans 12 amino acids.

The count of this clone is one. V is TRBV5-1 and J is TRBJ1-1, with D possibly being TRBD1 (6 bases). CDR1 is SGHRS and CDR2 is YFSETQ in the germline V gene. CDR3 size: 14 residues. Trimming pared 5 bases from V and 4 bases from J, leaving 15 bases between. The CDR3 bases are TGCGCCAGCAGTATACAGGGTTTCGGCACTGAAGCTTTCTTT. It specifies CASSIQGFGTEAFF.

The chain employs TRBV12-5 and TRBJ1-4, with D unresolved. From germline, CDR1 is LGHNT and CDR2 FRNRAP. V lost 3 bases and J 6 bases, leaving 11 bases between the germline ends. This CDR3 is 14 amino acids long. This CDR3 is CASGFLGRDEKLFF. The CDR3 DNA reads TGTGCTAGTGGTTTTCTAGGACGTGATGAAAAACTGTTTTTT.

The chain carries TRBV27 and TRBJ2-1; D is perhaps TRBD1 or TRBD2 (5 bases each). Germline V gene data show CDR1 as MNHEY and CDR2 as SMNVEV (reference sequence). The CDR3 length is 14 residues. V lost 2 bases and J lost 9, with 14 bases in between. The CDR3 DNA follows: TGTGCCAGCAGTTTAACTGTAACGGGGCGTGAGCAGTTCTTC. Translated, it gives CASSLTVTGREQFF.

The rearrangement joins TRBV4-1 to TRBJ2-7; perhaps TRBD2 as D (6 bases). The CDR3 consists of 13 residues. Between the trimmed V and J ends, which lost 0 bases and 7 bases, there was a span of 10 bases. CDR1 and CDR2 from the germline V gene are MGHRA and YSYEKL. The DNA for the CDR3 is TGCGCCAGCAGCCAAGACGGAGGGGAAGAGCAGTACTTC. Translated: CASSQDGGEEQYF.

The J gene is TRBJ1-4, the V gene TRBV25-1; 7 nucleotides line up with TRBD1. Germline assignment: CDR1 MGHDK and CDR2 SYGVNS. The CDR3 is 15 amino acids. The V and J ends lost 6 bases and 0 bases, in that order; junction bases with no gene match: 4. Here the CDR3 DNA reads TGTGCCAGCAGGGCTACAGGGGCAACTAATGAAAAACTGTTTTTT. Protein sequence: CASRATGATNEKLFF. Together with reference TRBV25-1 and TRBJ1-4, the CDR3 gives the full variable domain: EADIYQTPRYLVIGTGKKITLECSQTMGHDKMYWYQQDPGMELHLIHYSYGVNSTEKGDLSSESTVSRIRTEHFPLTLESARPSHTSQYLCASRATGATNEKLFFGSGTQLSVL.

The CDR3 DNA follows: TGTGCCTGGAGTGTACTACCGTATAGCACAGATACGCAGTATTTT. Its translation: CAWSVLPYSTDTQYF. The chain joins TRBV30 to TRBJ2-3, with unresolved D. CDR3 length: 15 residues. The V and J ends lost 0 bases and 0 bases respectively, with 10 bases between them. Germline V gene lookup returns CDR1 GTSNPN and CDR2 SVGIG (reference sequence).

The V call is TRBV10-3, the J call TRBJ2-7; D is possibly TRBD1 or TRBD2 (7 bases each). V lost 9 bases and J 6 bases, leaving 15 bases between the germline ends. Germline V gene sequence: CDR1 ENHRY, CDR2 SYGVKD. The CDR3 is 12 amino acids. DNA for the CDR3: TGTGCCATTACAGGGGAGGGGACCGAGCAGTACTTC. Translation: CAITGEGTEQYF.

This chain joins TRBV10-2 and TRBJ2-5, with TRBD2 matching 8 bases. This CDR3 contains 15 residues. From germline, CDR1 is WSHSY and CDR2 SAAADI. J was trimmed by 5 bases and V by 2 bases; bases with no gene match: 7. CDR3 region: CASSEPGGRRETQYF. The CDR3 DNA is TGCGCCAGCAGTGAGCCTGGCGGGAGGCGGGAGACCCAGTACTTC.

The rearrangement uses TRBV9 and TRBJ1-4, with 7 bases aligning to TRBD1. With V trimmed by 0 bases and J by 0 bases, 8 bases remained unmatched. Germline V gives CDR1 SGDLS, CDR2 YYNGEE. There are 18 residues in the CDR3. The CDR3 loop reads CASSVETGRGTTNEKLFF. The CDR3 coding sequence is TGTGCCAGCAGCGTAGAGACAGGGAGGGGCACAACTAATGAAAAACTGTTTTTT.